Below are 18 T cell receptor beta chains sequenced from a single sample in a study of CD8 T cells in ankylosing spondylitis. Each CDR3 protein gets one entry after TCRdb re-called the 5' RACE reads with MiXCR. The repertoire holds 250,000 to 300,000 distinct CDR3 sequences, with 15% to 25% as singletons. The sequencing sample was made of blood, either unsorted or a sorted T cell fraction (not recorded which). These TCRs come from a male donor with ankylosing spondylitis or in good health (not recorded which).

The genes are TRBV9 and TRBJ2-4; possibly TRBD2 for D (6 bases). With 1 base removed from V and 5 bases from J, the gap between germline ends came to 10 bases. The CDR3 has 14 residues. Germline CDR1 is SGDLS and CDR2 is YYNGEE. The CDR3 sequence is CASSVRAGENIQYF. The CDR3 nucleotides are TGTGCCAGCAGCGTAAGAGCGGGCGAAAACATTCAGTACTTC.

This clonotype was observed at least ten times. CDR3 DNA: TGTGCCAGCAGCCATGTGGCCGATGAAAAACTGTTTTTT. The encoded protein is CASSHVADEKLFF. The gene calls are TRBV5-4 and TRBJ1-4; D gene uncertain. Between the trimmed V and J ends, which lost 4 bases and 6 bases, there was a span of 10 bases. There are 13 residues in the CDR3. Per the germline V gene, CDR1 is SGHNT and CDR2 is YYREEE (reference sequence).

The chain links TRBV7-8 to TRBJ1-5; D not resolved. Germline V gives CDR1 SGHVS, CDR2 FQNEAQ. The CDR3 runs to 17 residues. The V gene lost 1 base and the J gene lost 6 bases, with 19 bases spanning the gap. CDR3 residues: CASSLVFDSIIFQPQHF. The CDR3 nucleotides read TGTGCCAGCAGCTTAGTTTTTGATTCTATTATCTTTCAGCCCCAGCATTTT.

The chain is built from TRBV28 and TRBJ2-7; 9 bases fit TRBD1. Germline V gene sequence: CDR1 MDHEN, CDR2 SYDVKM. This CDR3 has 14 residues. The V segment lost 8 bases and the J segment 4 bases; nucleotides outside the gene matches: 9. The CDR3 sequence is CASRKQGASYEQYV. CDR3 DNA: TGTGCCAGCCGTAAACAGGGGGCATCATACGAGCAGTACGTC.

The rearrangement links TRBV27 to TRBJ2-2; 8 positions match TRBD1. V shed 0 bases and J 6 bases; nucleotides not matched to a gene: 0. The V gene's germline CDR1 is MNHEY and CDR2 SMNVEV (reference sequence). The CDR3 is 14 residues long. The CDR3, as DNA: TGTGCCAGCAGTTTATCGGGACAGGCCGGGGAGCTGTTTTTT. This gives the protein CASSLSGQAGELFF.

This clonotype turned up a few times. V usage is TRBV3-1 and J usage is TRBJ1-4; 9 nucleotides align to TRBD1. CDR3 size: 16 residues. After removal of 2 bases from V and 5 bases from J, the junction contained 6 bases not matched to a gene. The V gene's germline CDR1 is LGHDT and CDR2 YNNKEL (reference sequence). CDR3 amino acids: CASSQRTGTGNEKLFF. The CDR3 DNA is TGTGCCAGCAGCCAACGGACCGGGACAGGGAATGAAAAACTGTTTTTT.

In this sample, this clonotype turned up many times. V and J are TRBV7-3 and TRBJ2-3; 8 positions agree with TRBD2. The CDR3 has 16 amino acids. V trimming: 5 bases; J trimming: 1 base; junction bases outside the gene matches: 8. Germline values: CDR1 SGHTA, CDR2 FQGTGA. The CDR3 coding sequence is TGTGCCAGCAGCAGAAGGGGACTAGTTGGCACAGATACGCAGTATTTT. It codes for CASSRRGLVGTDTQYF.

The rearrangement uses TRBV4-1 and TRBJ2-1; D gene ambiguous. The V end was cut by 0 bases, the J end by 4 bases, with 7 bases between. The V gene's germline CDR1 is MGHRA and CDR2 YSYEKL. The CDR3 is 14 amino acids. In DNA form, the CDR3 reads TGCGCCAGCAGCCAAGATTCCCAGTACAATGAGCAGTTCTTC. This encodes CASSQDSQYNEQFF.

The chain joins TRBV12-3 or TRBV12-4 to TRBJ2-6, with 10 bases matching TRBD1. CDR3 length equals 16 residues. V trimming: 6 bases; J trimming: 2 bases; junction bases outside the gene matches: 4. Written as DNA, the CDR3 is TGTGCCAGCAGCTTGACAGGGGGCCCTGGGGCCAACGTCCTGACTTTC. This codes for CASSLTGGPGANVLTF.

This chain links TRBV20-1 with TRBJ2-6; D call uncertain. Between the trimmed V and J ends, which lost 6 bases and 0 bases, there was a span of 6 bases. This CDR3 spans 13 amino acids. The V gene's germline CDR1 is DFQATT and CDR2 SNEGSKA (reference sequence). The CDR3 loop reads CSAESSGANVLTF. CDR3 sequence (DNA): TGCAGTGCCGAGAGCTCTGGGGCCAACGTCCTGACTTTC.

The sample holds a few counts of this clonotype. The chain carries TRBV5-1 and TRBJ2-2, with D possibly matching TRBD1 (5 bases). The V and J ends lost 2 bases and 1 base respectively, with 9 bases between them. The germline V gene encodes CDR1 SGHRS and CDR2 YFSETQ. This CDR3 spans 15 amino acids. The CDR3: CASSFWGRNTGELFF. The DNA for the CDR3 is TGCGCCAGCAGCTTCTGGGGCCGGAACACCGGGGAGCTGTTTTTT. Full variable domain (rest looked up from reference TRBV5-1 and TRBJ2-2): KAGVTQTPRYLIKTRGQQVTLSCSPISGHRSVSWYQQTPGQGLQFLFEYFSETQRNKGNFPGRFSGRQFSNSRSEMNVSTLELGDSALYLCASSFWGRNTGELFFGEGSRLTVL.

The chain recombines TRBV28 with TRBJ2-1, with a tentative D call TRBD2 (6 bases). The CDR3 length is 14 residues. Germline V gene lookup returns CDR1 MDHEN and CDR2 SYDVKM. Trimming left V 7 bases short and J 2 bases short, with 12 bases between. Here the CDR3 reads CASKAGRTYNEQFF. CDR3 nucleotides: TGTGCCAGCAAGGCGGGAAGAACCTACAATGAGCAGTTCTTC.

In this sample, this clonotype turned up a few times. This chain links TRBV4-1 with TRBJ1-1, with D unresolved. Trimming took 7 bases from V and 5 from J, leaving 17 bases between them. The CDR3 totals 14 residues. Germline-derived CDR1 and CDR2 are MGHRA and YSYEKL. The chain's CDR3 is CASTPSEGRTEAFF. CDR3 in DNA: TGCGCCAGCACCCCCTCGGAGGGTCGGACTGAAGCTTTCTTT.

This clonotype was recorded at least ten times. V usage is TRBV11-2 and J usage is TRBJ2-5; the D gene could be TRBD1 or TRBD2 (5 bases each). Trimming removed 6 bases from V and 2 bases from J, with 13 bases in between. CDR1 is SGHAT and CDR2 is FQNNGV in the germline V gene. The CDR3 extends over 14 amino acids. The CDR3, as DNA: TGTGCCAGCAGGCAAGGGACGGTACAAGAGACCCAGTACTTC. This encodes CASRQGTVQETQYF.

This clonotype was recorded at least ten times. This chain links TRBV5-1 with TRBJ1-5; D unclear. The CDR3 spans 13 residues. Trimming took off 0 bases at V and 4 bases at J, with 5 bases between the two ends. CDR1 and CDR2 (germline): SGHRS, YFSETQ. Written as DNA, the CDR3 is TGCGCCAGCAGCTTGGCCCCAAATCAGCCCCAGCATTTT. The encoded protein is CASSLAPNQPQHF.

This sequence joins TRBV4-2 and TRBJ2-3, with TRBD2 as a possible D gene (6 bases). CDR3 length: 15 amino acids. Germline CDR1 is LGHNA and CDR2 is YNFKEQ. Trimming stripped 4 bases from V and 2 bases from J, with 13 bases between. The CDR3 DNA is TGTGCCAGCAGCCTCGGGGGATCGAACACAGATACGCAGTATTTT. Translating gives CASSLGGSNTDTQYF.

This clonotype has more than one count but fewer than ten. The chain recombines TRBV11-2 with TRBJ2-3; D is unclear. The CDR3 extends over 15 amino acids. V was clipped by 6 bases and J by 1 base, with 14 bases between them. Germline lookup yields CDR1 SGHAT and CDR2 FQNNGV. CDR3 DNA: TGTGCCAGCAGTCTGGTGCATCTTGGCACAGATACGCAGTATTTT. Protein product: CASSLVHLGTDTQYF.

This clonotype has a handful of counts. The genes are TRBV7-8 and TRBJ2-2; no definite D call. The CDR3 runs 12 residues. The V gene's germline CDR1 is SGHVS and CDR2 FQNEAQ. The V end was cut by 2 bases, the J end by 11 bases, with 9 bases between. The CDR3 DNA sequence: TGTGCCAGCAGCTTACTAGAGGCAGAGCTGTTTTTT. Protein sequence: CASSLLEAELFF.